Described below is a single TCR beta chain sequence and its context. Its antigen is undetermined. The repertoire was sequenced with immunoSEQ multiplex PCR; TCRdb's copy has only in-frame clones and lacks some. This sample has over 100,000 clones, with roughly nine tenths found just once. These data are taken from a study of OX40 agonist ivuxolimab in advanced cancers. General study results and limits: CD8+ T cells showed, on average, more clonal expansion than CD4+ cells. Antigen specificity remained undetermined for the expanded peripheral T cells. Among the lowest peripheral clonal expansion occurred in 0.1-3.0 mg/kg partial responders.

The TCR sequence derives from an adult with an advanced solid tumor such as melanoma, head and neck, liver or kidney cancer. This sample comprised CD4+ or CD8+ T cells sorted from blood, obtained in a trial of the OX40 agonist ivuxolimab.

The CDR3 nucleotides read TGTGCCAGCAGTCCACAGGGGGCCGGAGAGACCCAGTACTTC. Protein product: CASSPQGAGETQYF. The rearrangement uses TRBV2 and TRBJ2-5; 9 bases are a match to TRBD1. The germline gives CDR1 SNHLY, CDR2 FYNNEI. The CDR3 length is 14 residues. Unmatched junction bases numbered 5, after V lost 5 bases and J lost 4 bases.